The source of this T cell receptor beta chain is a study of blood T cell repertoires in COVID-19. Germline loops: CDR1 SEHNR, CDR2 FQNEAQ (reference sequence). V dropped 5 bases and J dropped 1 base, with 15 bases sitting between them. CDR3 length equals 15 residues. Method: immunoSEQ multiplex PCR; TCRdb's copy keeps in-frame clones and lacks some. The repertoire holds a few hundred thousand clones, roughly 90% seen once, with about 1.5% in the top ten. The sample taken for sequencing was PBMCs or T cells enriched from blood (not recorded which). This chain uses TRBV7-9 with TRBJ2-7, with D possibly being TRBD1 (6 bases). This TCR was recovered from a woman younger than 35 who had been exposed to COVID-19. For the CDR3, the DNA is TGTGCCAGCAGCACCACCGGACAGAGGTCCTACGAGCAGTACTTC. Amino acids: CASSTTGQRSYEQYF. The full variable domain, rest sourced from reference TRBV7-9 and TRBJ2-7, is DTGVSQNPRHKITKRGQNVTFRCDPISEHNRLYWYRQTLGQGPEFLTYFQNEAQLEKSRLLSDRFSAERPKGSFSTLEIQRTEQGDSAMYLCASSTTGQRSYEQYFGPGTRLTVT.